Listed below are T cell receptor beta chains from one sample, sequenced in a study of T cells in localized non-small cell lung cancer. Assay: immunoSEQ multiplex PCR; the TCRdb copy retains only in-frame clones and omits some. The data show 20,000 to 30,000 clones, approximately 81% seen once. The source was peripheral blood, collected before any cancer treatment. The receptor set was obtained from a man aged 40 to 69 with stage III squamous cell lung carcinoma. Both conserved end residues are part of each CDR3. D genes are given only for firm matches. A row's size may be missing; if present it is once, few, many or a size class.

clone size: NA; J gene: TRBJ1-2; V gene: TRBV7-2; D gene: NA; CDR3 DNA: TGTGCCAGCAGCTGGGACACGCCCTATGGCTACACCTTC; CDR3 protein: CASSWDTPYGYTF
clone size: NA; J gene: TRBJ2-2; V gene: TRBV7-2; D gene: NA; CDR3 DNA: TGTGCCAGCAGCTTATTCAAGAACACCGGGGAGCTGTTTTTT; CDR3 protein: CASSLFKNTGELFF
clone size: NA; J gene: TRBJ1-2; V gene: TRBV7-2; D gene: NA; CDR3 DNA: TGTGCCAGCAGCTTGTTGGGGCCCAACTATGGCTACACCTTC; CDR3 protein: CASSLLGPNYGYTF
clone size: once; J gene: TRBJ2-3; V gene: TRBV6-5; D gene: NA; CDR3 DNA: TGTGCCAGCAGGGGGGGTGGGACAGATACGCAGTATTTT; CDR3 protein: CASRGGGTDTQYF
clone size: NA; J gene: TRBJ1-5; V gene: TRBV5-5; D gene: NA; CDR3 DNA: TGTGCCAGCAGCTTGGCGGGCAATCAGCCCCAGCATTTT; CDR3 protein: CASSLAGNQPQHF
clone size: NA; J gene: TRBJ1-5; V gene: TRBV6-5; D gene: NA; CDR3 DNA: TGTGCCAGCAGTTACTCAGGACGAATTCAGCCCCAGCATTTT; CDR3 protein: CASSYSGRIQPQHF
clone size: few; J gene: TRBJ1-5; V gene: TRBV27; D gene: TRBD1; CDR3 DNA: TGTGCCAGCAGTTCCGACAGGGGCCAGCCCCAGCATTTT; CDR3 protein: CASSSDRGQPQHF
clone size: NA; J gene: TRBJ1-5; V gene: TRBV18; D gene: NA; CDR3 DNA: TGTGCCAGCTCGGAGCAGGGTAGCGGCAATCAGCCCCAGCATTTT; CDR3 protein: CASSEQGSGNQPQHF
clone size: NA; J gene: TRBJ2-2; V gene: TRBV7-9; D gene: NA; CDR3 DNA: TGTGCCAGCAGCTCTCCTCGGGGACTTCCTACCGGGGAGCTGTTTTTT; CDR3 protein: CASSSPRGLPTGELFF
clone size: NA; J gene: TRBJ2-2; V gene: TRBV9; D gene: TRBD1; CDR3 DNA: TGTGCCAGCAGCGTAGGACCCGGCGGGGACAGGGTGAACACCGGGGAGCTGTTTTTT; CDR3 protein: CASSVGPGGDRVNTGELFF
clone size: NA; J gene: TRBJ2-5; V gene: TRBV19; D gene: NA; CDR3 DNA: TGTGCCAGTAGTATGAGACAAAATGGAGAGACCCAGTACTTC; CDR3 protein: CASSMRQNGETQYF
clone size: NA; J gene: TRBJ2-3; V gene: TRBV6-1; D gene: NA; CDR3 DNA: TGTGCCAGCAGGCCTACAGGGAGCACAGATACGCAGTATTTT; CDR3 protein: CASRPTGSTDTQYF
clone size: once; J gene: TRBJ1-1; V gene: TRBV9; D gene: NA; CDR3 DNA: TGTGCCAGCAGCGTAGCCGTGGAGTTGAGAACTGAAGCTTTCTTT; CDR3 protein: CASSVAVELRTEAFF
clone size: NA; J gene: TRBJ1-5; V gene: TRBV30; D gene: NA; CDR3 DNA: TGTGCCTGGAGTGTACAGTACGGGCAGCCCAATCAGCCCCAGCATTTT; CDR3 protein: CAWSVQYGQPNQPQHF
clone size: few; J gene: TRBJ1-5; V gene: TRBV10-3; D gene: NA; CDR3 DNA: TGTGCCATCAGTGACGGGACAAGGGGCTTCAATCAGCCCCAGCATTTT; CDR3 protein: CAISDGTRGFNQPQHF
clone size: NA; J gene: TRBJ1-2; V gene: TRBV4-1; D gene: NA; CDR3 DNA: TGCGCCAGCAGCCAAGAGAGGGTAGTCTATGGCTACACCTTC; CDR3 protein: CASSQERVVYGYTF
clone size: NA; J gene: TRBJ1-5; V gene: TRBV18; D gene: NA; CDR3 DNA: TGTGCCAGCTCACCGGACCTAAACAATCAGCCCCAGCATTTT; CDR3 protein: CASSPDLNNQPQHF
clone size: NA; J gene: TRBJ2-7; V gene: TRBV15; D gene: TRBD2; CDR3 DNA: TGTGCCACCAGCAGGTGGGGAGCGGGAGCGCGTGGCGAGCAGTACTTC; CDR3 protein: CATSRWGAGARGEQYF
clone size: few; J gene: TRBJ1-4; V gene: TRBV2; D gene: NA; CDR3 DNA: TGTGCCAGCAGTGGGGACATACCGAGTGAAAAACTGTTTTTT; CDR3 protein: CASSGDIPSEKLFF
clone size: NA; J gene: TRBJ1-1; V gene: TRBV2; D gene: NA; CDR3 DNA: TGTGCCAGCACTTACCTCGGGAGGACTGAAGCTTTCTTT; CDR3 protein: CASTYLGRTEAFF
clone size: medium-sized; J gene: TRBJ2-5; V gene: TRBV4-1; D gene: TRBD2; CDR3 DNA: TGCGCCAGCAGCCAAGACGGGCTAGCGGGAGGAGGAAGAGAGACCCAGTACTTC; CDR3 protein: CASSQDGLAGGGRETQYF
clone size: NA; J gene: TRBJ2-2; V gene: TRBV5-1; D gene: NA; CDR3 DNA: TGCGCCAGCAGCCGTGAAAGCGGGACAAACACCGGGGAGCTGTTTTTT; CDR3 protein: CASSRESGTNTGELFF
clone size: NA; J gene: TRBJ2-2; V gene: TRBV30; D gene: NA; CDR3 DNA: TGTGCCTGGAGTAAGGGCACCGGGGAGCTGTTTTTT; CDR3 protein: CAWSKGTGELFF